The 32 T cell receptor beta chains given below trace back to one sample, sequenced in a study of PD-1 blockade in classical Hodgkin lymphoma. This sample's time point: cycle 4 day 1 (C4D1), after 5 to 7 weeks of nivolumab. Every one of the patients relapsed after autologous stem cell transplantation (brentuximab vedotin exposure was variable). The table came from immunoSEQ multiplex PCR; TCRdb's copy has only in-frame clones and leaves some out. The repertoire holds about 21,000 clones, around 85% seen once, with 10% to 15% in the top ten. The sample in question was peripheral blood mononuclear cells (PBMCs), obtained before the fourth cycle of nivolumab. Receptors originate from a human donor with classical Hodgkin lymphoma.

The rearrangement uses TRBV7-2 and TRBJ2-1; TRBD2 matches at 11 bases. Germline assignment: CDR1 SGHTA and CDR2 FQGNSA. The V segment lost 4 bases and the J segment 6 bases; nucleotides outside the gene matches: 5. The CDR3 is 15 residues long. CDR3 sequence (DNA): TGTGCCAGCAGCTACACTAGCGGGAGTTTCAATGAGCAGTTCTTC. Protein product: CASSYTSGSFNEQFF.

This chain connects TRBV4-1 to TRBJ2-1; 8 positions agree with TRBD2. The germline V gene encodes CDR1 MGHRA and CDR2 YSYEKL. V trimming: 1 base; J trimming: 7 bases; junction bases outside the gene matches: 9. The length of the CDR3 is 16 residues. CDR3 sequence reads: CASSQGKAGDSNEQFF. The CDR3 region has the DNA TGCGCCAGCAGCCAAGGGAAAGCGGGAGACTCAAATGAGCAGTTCTTC.

V gene TRBV5-1 combines with J gene TRBJ2-5; tentatively, D is TRBD1 (6 bases). The CDR3 totals 14 residues. The V end was cut by 4 bases, the J end by 1 base, with 11 bases between. Germline V lookup: CDR1 SGHRS, CDR2 YFSETQ. The chain's CDR3 is CASSPGTPQETQYF. The CDR3 nucleotides read TGCGCCAGCAGCCCCGGGACACCCCAAGAGACCCAGTACTTC. Based on the CDR3 plus reference TRBV5-1 and TRBJ2-5, the full variable domain is KAGVTQTPRYLIKTRGQQVTLSCSPISGHRSVSWYQQTPGQGLQFLFEYFSETQRNKGNFPGRFSGRQFSNSRSEMNVSTLELGDSALYLCASSPGTPQETQYFGPGTRLLVL.

The chain combines TRBV10-3 with TRBJ2-5, with 9 bases aligning to TRBD1. V lost 4 bases, J lost 5 bases, and 8 bases stayed unmatched. The CDR3 loop spans 15 amino acids. From germline, CDR1 is ENHRY and CDR2 SYGVKD. The CDR3 coding sequence is TGTGCCATCAGTGCTGGGGACAGGGATTGGGAGACCCAGTACTTC. The encoded protein is CAISAGDRDWETQYF.

V and J are TRBV5-1 and TRBJ2-7; 7 nucleotides align to TRBD1. The CDR3 runs 15 residues. With V trimmed by 5 bases and J by 2 bases, 10 bases remained unmatched. Per germline, CDR1 SGHRS and CDR2 YFSETQ. CDR3 in DNA: TGCGCCAGCAGTACGGCGACAGGGAGCCCCTACGAGCAGTACTTC. This translates into CASSTATGSPYEQYF.

The V and J genes are TRBV27 and TRBJ1-5; D is unclear. The germline V and J ends were trimmed by 3 bases and 0 bases, with 9 bases remaining between them. Germline V gene sequence: CDR1 MNHEY, CDR2 SMNVEV (reference sequence). The CDR3 contains 15 residues. The CDR3 is CASSLSPYSNQPQHF. CDR3 nucleotides: TGTGCCAGCAGTTTGTCCCCATATAGCAATCAGCCCCAGCATTTT.

This chain links TRBV4-3 with TRBJ1-2; D is perhaps TRBD1 (5 bases). CDR1 LGHNA and CDR2 YSLEER come from the germline V gene. The CDR3 is 15 residues long. V was shortened by 1 base and J by 1 base, with 10 bases between the two germline ends. The CDR3 reads CASSQGQRSNYGYTF. The CDR3 DNA is TGCGCCAGCAGCCAAGGACAGAGGAGTAACTATGGCTACACCTTC.

The V and J genes are TRBV6-6 and TRBJ1-2; 7 bases map to TRBD1. Germline V CDR1 and CDR2: MNHNY, SVGAGI (reference sequence). The V segment lost 4 bases and the J segment 1 base; nucleotides outside the gene matches: 6. There are 15 residues in the CDR3. This CDR3 reads CASSFAGGFNYGYTF. CDR3 nucleotide sequence: TGTGCCAGCAGTTTTGCAGGGGGGTTTAACTATGGCTACACCTTC.

The rearrangement joins TRBV7-6 to TRBJ2-1, with D uncertain. The germline gives CDR1 SGHVS, CDR2 FNYEAQ. V was clipped by 2 bases and J by 3 bases, with 17 bases between them. The CDR3 runs to 17 residues. CDR3 sequence reads: CASSLRPPASSYNEQFF. Here the CDR3 DNA reads TGTGCCAGCAGCTTACGCCCCCCGGCGTCCAGCTACAATGAGCAGTTCTTC. Full variable domain (rest looked up from reference TRBV7-6 and TRBJ2-1): GAGVSQSPRYKVTKRGQDVALRCDPISGHVSLYWYRQALGQGPEFLTYFNYEAQQDKSGLPNDRFSAERPEGSISTLTIQRTEQRDSAMYRCASSLRPPASSYNEQFFGPGTRLTVL.

By proportion, this clone is medium-sized. Distinct nucleotide sequences in the sample also encode this CDR3. J is TRBJ1-5 and V is TRBV10-3; TRBD1 agrees at 8 bases. CDR1 is ENHRY, CDR2 SYGVKD, per germline. The CDR3 has 14 amino acids. V lost 8 bases and J lost 0; bases outside the gene matches: 3. CDR3 nucleotides: TGTGCCATCGGGACAGGCGATAGCAATCAGCCCCAGCATTTT. This encodes CAIGTGDSNQPQHF.

The V and J genes are TRBV4-3 and TRBJ2-3; D remains ambiguous. Trimming took 1 base from V and 2 from J, leaving 7 bases between them. The germline gives CDR1 LGHNA, CDR2 YSLEER. This CDR3 region has 14 residues. CDR3 DNA: TGCGCCAGCAGCCAAGGAGCAGACACAGATACGCAGTATTTT. This translates into CASSQGADTDTQYF.

This chain connects TRBV4-2 to TRBJ1-1; D is possibly TRBD1 (5 bases). The CDR3 covers 14 residues. Trimming pared 3 bases from V and 1 base from J, leaving 9 bases between. Germline V gene sequence: CDR1 LGHNA, CDR2 YNFKEQ. The CDR3 loop reads CASSHPGGNTEAFF. Here the CDR3 DNA reads TGTGCCAGCAGCCACCCCGGGGGGAACACTGAAGCTTTCTTT.

This chain connects TRBV11-3 to TRBJ2-6; D remains unclear. CDR3 length: 16 amino acids. Per the germline V gene, CDR1 is SGHNT and CDR2 is YENEEA. V shed 5 bases and J shed 0 bases, with 11 bases lying between them. CDR3 amino acids: CASSSQMSSGANVLTF. The DNA of the CDR3 is TGTGCCAGCAGCAGCCAGATGAGCTCTGGGGCCAACGTCCTGACTTTC.

V and J are TRBV27 and TRBJ2-7, with 7 bases that match TRBD1. In germline, CDR1 is MNHEY, CDR2 SMNVEV (reference sequence). V was pared by 2 bases and J by 3 bases, with 1 base of the junction left unmatched. This CDR3 contains 13 residues. The CDR3 region is CASSLAGGYEQYF. The CDR3 DNA reads as TGTGCCAGCAGTTTAGCAGGGGGCTACGAGCAGTACTTC.

The CDR3 nucleotides are TGTGCCAGCAGCCGGGGGACTGGCTACGAGCAGTACTTC. As protein: CASSRGTGYEQYF. The V call is TRBV7-2, the J call TRBJ2-7; possibly TRBD2 for D (6 bases). Germline V lookup: CDR1 SGHTA, CDR2 FQGNSA. This CDR3 region has 13 residues. The V and J ends lost 5 bases and 3 bases respectively, with 11 bases between them.

V is TRBV15 and J is TRBJ2-3, with unresolved D. V lost 0 bases, J lost 4 bases, and 5 bases lay in between. The germline V gene encodes CDR1 LNHNV and CDR2 YYDKDF (reference sequence). The length of the CDR3 is 13 residues. As DNA, the CDR3 is TGTGCCACCAGCAGAGATTGGGCAGATACGCAGTATTTT. Its translation is CATSRDWADTQYF.

This sequence joins TRBV27 and TRBJ2-1; no clear D gene. The V end lost 5 bases, the J end lost 7 bases, and 3 bases lay between the germline ends. The CDR3 length is 10 residues. Germline V CDR1 and CDR2: MNHEY, SMNVEV (reference sequence). CDR3 amino acids: CASSKNEQFF. The CDR3 DNA follows: TGTGCCAGCAGTAAGAATGAGCAGTTCTTC.

The chain combines TRBV15 with TRBJ2-2, with unresolved D. There are 17 residues in the CDR3. Trimming took 0 bases from V and 5 from J, leaving 16 bases between them. From germline, CDR1 is LNHNV and CDR2 YYDKDF (reference sequence). The CDR3 sequence is CATSRDVGWKGTGELFF. As DNA, the CDR3 is TGTGCCACCAGCAGAGATGTGGGCTGGAAGGGAACCGGGGAGCTGTTTTTT.

The CDR3, as DNA: TGTGCCATCAGTGAGTCGACGGTCAGCACGGTTGTATCGTACACCGGGGAGCTGTTTTTT. The encoded protein is CAISESTVSTVVSYTGELFF. The chain has TRBV10-3 and TRBJ2-2; D ambiguous. Trimming shortened V by 0 bases and J by 3 bases, and 23 bases separated the two germline ends. CDR1 and CDR2 from the germline V gene are ENHRY and SYGVKD. The CDR3 covers 20 residues.

The V and J genes are TRBV7-9 and TRBJ1-5, with 8 positions matching TRBD1. Germline V gene data show CDR1 as SEHNR and CDR2 as FQNEAQ (reference sequence). V shed 3 bases and J 4 bases; nucleotides not matched to a gene: 2. The CDR3 contains 14 residues. DNA for the CDR3: TGTGCCAGCAGCTTCGGACAGGGAAATCAGCCCCAGCATTTT. Protein sequence: CASSFGQGNQPQHF.

The chain uses TRBV7-3 and TRBJ2-5; D perhaps matches TRBD2 (6 bases). Trimming took off 5 bases at V and 4 bases at J, with 14 bases between the two ends. This CDR3 has 14 amino acids. Germline-derived CDR1 and CDR2 are SGHTA and FQGTGA. CDR3 sequence: CASSLRSGVETQYF. The CDR3 region has the DNA TGTGCCAGCAGCCTACGGTCGGGAGTAGAGACCCAGTACTTC.

The sample holds one count of this clone. The V gene is TRBV15, the J gene TRBJ1-1; no clear D gene. The CDR3 loop spans 12 amino acids. Looked up from germline, CDR1 is LNHNV and CDR2 is YYDKDF (reference sequence). Trimming removed 3 bases at V and 7 bases at J, with 9 bases between. CDR3: CATSSYGIEAFF. The DNA for the CDR3 is TGTGCCACCAGCAGTTATGGGATTGAAGCTTTCTTT. Looking up the rest from reference TRBV15 and TRBJ1-1 gives the full variable domain: DAMVIQNPRYQVTQFGKPVTLSCSQTLNHNVMYWYQQKSSQAPKLLFHYYDKDFNNEADTPDNFQSRRPNTSFCFLDIRSPGLGDTAMYLCATSSYGIEAFFGQGTRLTVV.

This chain uses TRBV10-3 with TRBJ2-5, with 8 bases lining up with TRBD1. This CDR3 has 14 amino acids. The V and J ends lost 4 bases and 1 base, in that order; junction bases with no gene match: 2. The germline CDR1 and CDR2 sequences are ENHRY and SYGVKD. In nucleotides, the CDR3 is TGTGCCATCAGTGCGGGGACAGGCCAAGAGACCCAGTACTTC. Its translation is CAISAGTGQETQYF.

This chain uses TRBV4-3 with TRBJ2-7; a weak D match, TRBD2 (6 bases). Germline loops: CDR1 LGHNA, CDR2 YSLEER. Trimming cost V 4 bases and J 6 bases, with 22 bases left between them. The CDR3 is made up of 16 amino acids. CDR3 nucleotide sequence: TGCGCCAGCAGCCGGGGCAGTACTGGGGTCGGGGGCGAGCAGTACTTC. It codes for CASSRGSTGVGGEQYF.

This chain connects TRBV19 to TRBJ2-7, with 9 bases fitting TRBD1. CDR1 and CDR2 (germline): LNHDA, SQIVND (reference sequence). CDR3 length: 15 residues. Trimming at V came to 11 bases and at J to 4 bases, leaving 15 bases not matched to a gene. The CDR3 coding sequence is TGTGCCGTCTCCGATCCCGGGACAGGGATGTACGAGCAGTACTTC. It encodes CAVSDPGTGMYEQYF.

V gene TRBV18 combines with J gene TRBJ2-4; possibly TRBD1 for D (5 bases). Trimming removed 1 base at V and 6 bases at J, with 10 bases between. The CDR3 extends over 14 amino acids. Germline V lookup: CDR1 KGHSH, CDR2 LQKENI. CDR3 protein: CASSPLAGINIQYF. The CDR3 bases are TGTGCCAGCTCACCACTTGCAGGGATAAACATTCAGTACTTC.

CDR3 sequence: CASSLVGLRDTQYF. Written as DNA, the CDR3 is TGTGCCAGTAGTCTGGTGGGTCTGAGAGATACGCAGTATTTT. The chain uses TRBV19 and TRBJ2-3, with D hard to call. Trimming removed 5 bases from V and 5 bases from J, with 14 bases in between. This CDR3 comprises 14 residues. Germline V gene sequence: CDR1 LNHDA, CDR2 SQIVND (reference sequence).

CDR3 bases: TGTGCCAGCAGCCCAGACAGGGGGCAAACTGGAAACACCATATATTTT. Translating it yields CASSPDRGQTGNTIYF. The genes are TRBV9 and TRBJ1-3; 10 bases line up with TRBD1. The germline V gene has CDR1 SGDLS and CDR2 YYNGEE. V shed 4 bases, J shed 2 bases, and the junction held 6 bases outside the gene matches. The CDR3 has 16 amino acids. Based on the CDR3 plus reference TRBV9 and TRBJ1-3, the full variable domain is DSGVTQTPKHLITATGQRVTLRCSPRSGDLSVYWYQQSLDQGLQFLIQYYNGEERAKGNILERFSAQQFPDLHSELNLSSLELGDSALYFCASSPDRGQTGNTIYFGEGSWLTVV.

The chain links TRBV7-3 to TRBJ2-3; D possibly matches TRBD1 or TRBD2 (5 bases each). Trimming took off 2 bases at V and 2 bases at J, with 11 bases between the two ends. Germline CDR1 is SGHTA and CDR2 is FQGTGA. The CDR3 consists of 15 residues. The CDR3 sequence is CASSLDGTITDTQYF. In nucleotides, the CDR3 is TGTGCCAGCAGCTTAGACGGGACGATCACAGATACGCAGTATTTT.

This chain connects TRBV6-6 to TRBJ2-7, with D tentatively TRBD1 (6 bases). The CDR3 has 13 residues. Per the germline V gene, CDR1 is MNHNY and CDR2 is SVGAGI (reference sequence). Trimming shortened V by 6 bases and J by 3 bases, and 12 bases separated the two germline ends. The CDR3 is CASRPQGYYEQYF. CDR3 in DNA: TGTGCCAGCAGACCCCAGGGGTACTACGAGCAGTACTTC.

This chain links TRBV4-1 with TRBJ1-1; TRBD1 matches 7 bases. Trimming cost V 3 bases and J 4 bases; bases outside gene matches: 2. Germline V gives CDR1 MGHRA, CDR2 YSYEKL. The CDR3 consists of 13 residues. The DNA of the CDR3 is TGCGCCAGCAGCCAGGACAGGATCACTGAAGCTTTCTTT. Its protein is CASSQDRITEAFF.

V is TRBV19 and J is TRBJ2-1; D gene ambiguous. CDR3 length: 15 amino acids. The V and J ends lost 6 bases and 3 bases respectively, with 15 bases between them. CDR1 is LNHDA and CDR2 is SQIVND in the germline V gene (reference sequence). CDR3 protein: CASSPMHSGYNEQFF. CDR3 DNA sequence: TGTGCCAGTAGCCCTATGCATTCTGGCTACAATGAGCAGTTCTTC.